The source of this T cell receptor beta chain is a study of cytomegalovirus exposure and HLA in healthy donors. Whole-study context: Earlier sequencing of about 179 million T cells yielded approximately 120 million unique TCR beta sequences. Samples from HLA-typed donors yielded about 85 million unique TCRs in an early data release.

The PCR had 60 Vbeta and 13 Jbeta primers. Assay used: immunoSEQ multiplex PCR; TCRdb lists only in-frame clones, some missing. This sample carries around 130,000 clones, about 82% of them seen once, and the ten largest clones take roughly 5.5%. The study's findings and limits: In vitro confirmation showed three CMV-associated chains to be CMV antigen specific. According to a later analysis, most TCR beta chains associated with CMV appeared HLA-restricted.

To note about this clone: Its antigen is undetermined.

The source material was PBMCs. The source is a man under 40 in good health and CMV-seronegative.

CDR3 sequence (DNA): TGCGCCAGCAGCCAAGACGTCGAGGGTTCCAATGGCTACACCTTC. Protein: CASSQDVEGSNGYTF. The rearrangement joins TRBV4-3 to TRBJ1-2; D is unresolved. The CDR3 is made up of 15 amino acids. V was cut by 0 bases and J by 6 bases, with 14 bases left in between. The germline V gene has CDR1 LGHNA and CDR2 YSLEER.